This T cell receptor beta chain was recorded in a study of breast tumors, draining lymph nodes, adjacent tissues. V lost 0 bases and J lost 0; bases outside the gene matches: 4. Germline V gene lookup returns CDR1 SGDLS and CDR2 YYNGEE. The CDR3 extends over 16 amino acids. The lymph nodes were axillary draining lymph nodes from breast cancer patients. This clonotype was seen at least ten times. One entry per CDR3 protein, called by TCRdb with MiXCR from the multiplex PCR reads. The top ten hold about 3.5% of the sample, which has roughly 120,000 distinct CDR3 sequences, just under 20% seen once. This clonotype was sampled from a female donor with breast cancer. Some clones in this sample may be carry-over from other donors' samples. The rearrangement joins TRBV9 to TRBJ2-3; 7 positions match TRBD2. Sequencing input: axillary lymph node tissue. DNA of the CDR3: TGTGCCAGCAGCGTAGCGGGGGGACGGAGCACAGATACGCAGTATTTT. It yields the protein CASSVAGGRSTDTQYF.